This T cell receptor (beta chain) was captured in a study of blood T cells in healthy people across ages. It was with a sample-barcoded 5' primer and a J-beta primer mix that a second PCR of roughly 7 to 12 cycles was run. TCRdb redid the calling of the 5' RACE reads with MiXCR, one entry per CDR3 protein. This table has around 690,000 distinct CDR3 sequences, 58% appearing once. V lost 2 bases to trimming and J lost 9 bases, with 15 bases between them. This CDR3 comprises 14 residues. Germline V gives CDR1 ENHRY, CDR2 SYGVKD. This clonotype originated in a man aged 55 to 69 in good health. Sequenced sample: blood. V is TRBV10-3 and J is TRBJ2-3; tentatively, D is TRBD1 or TRBD2 (5 bases each). CDR3 sequence: CAISEIGTQSTQYF. CDR3 bases: TGTGCCATCAGTGAGATTGGGACCCAATCCACGCAGTATTTT.